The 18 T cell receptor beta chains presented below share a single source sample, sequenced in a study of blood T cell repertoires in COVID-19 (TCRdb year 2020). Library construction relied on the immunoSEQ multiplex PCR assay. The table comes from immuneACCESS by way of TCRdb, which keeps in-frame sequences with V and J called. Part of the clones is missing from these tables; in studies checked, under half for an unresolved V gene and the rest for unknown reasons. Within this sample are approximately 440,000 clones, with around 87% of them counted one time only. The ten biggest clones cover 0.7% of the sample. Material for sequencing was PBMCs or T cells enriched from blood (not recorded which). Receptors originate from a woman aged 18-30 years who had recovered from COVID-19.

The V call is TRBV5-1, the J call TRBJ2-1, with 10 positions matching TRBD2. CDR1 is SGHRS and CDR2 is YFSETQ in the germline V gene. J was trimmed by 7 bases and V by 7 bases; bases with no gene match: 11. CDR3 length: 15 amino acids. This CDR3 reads CASRTLAGEGNEQFF. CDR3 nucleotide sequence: TGCGCCAGCCGCACCCTAGCGGGGGAAGGGAATGAGCAGTTCTTC. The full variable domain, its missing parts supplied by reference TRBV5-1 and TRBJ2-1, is KAGVTQTPRYLIKTRGQQVTLSCSPISGHRSVSWYQQTPGQGLQFLFEYFSETQRNKGNFPGRFSGRQFSNSRSEMNVSTLELGDSALYLCASRTLAGEGNEQFFGPGTRLTVL.

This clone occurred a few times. The CDR3 region has the DNA TGTGCCACCTTAGAAAACACTGAAGCTTTCTTT. Translation: CATLENTEAFF. The V call is TRBV10-3, the J call TRBJ1-1; D is ambiguous. Per the germline V gene, CDR1 is ENHRY and CDR2 is SYGVKD. The ends were cut back, 10 bases at V and 2 bases at J, with 8 bases in the middle. The CDR3 contains 11 residues.

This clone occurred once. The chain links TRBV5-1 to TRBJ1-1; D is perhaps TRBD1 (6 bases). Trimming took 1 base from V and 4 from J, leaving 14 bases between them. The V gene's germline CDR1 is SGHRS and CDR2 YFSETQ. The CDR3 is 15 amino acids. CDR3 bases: TGCGCCAGCAGCTTGCGTTCGGGGGGCGGCACTGAAGCTTTCTTT. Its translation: CASSLRSGGGTEAFF.

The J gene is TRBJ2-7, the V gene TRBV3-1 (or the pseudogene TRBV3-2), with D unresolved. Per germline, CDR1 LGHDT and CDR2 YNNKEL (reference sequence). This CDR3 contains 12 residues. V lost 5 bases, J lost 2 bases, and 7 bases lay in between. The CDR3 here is CASSSSAYEQYF. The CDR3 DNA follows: TGTGCCAGCAGCTCCTCAGCCTACGAGCAGTACTTC.

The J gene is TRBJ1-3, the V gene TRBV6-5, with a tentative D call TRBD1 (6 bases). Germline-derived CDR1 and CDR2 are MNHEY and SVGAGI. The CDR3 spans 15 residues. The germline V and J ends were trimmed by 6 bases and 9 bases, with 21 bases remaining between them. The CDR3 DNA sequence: TGTGCCAGCAGAACCGACAGGACCGGGCTGTCCACCATATATTTT. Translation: CASRTDRTGLSTIYF.

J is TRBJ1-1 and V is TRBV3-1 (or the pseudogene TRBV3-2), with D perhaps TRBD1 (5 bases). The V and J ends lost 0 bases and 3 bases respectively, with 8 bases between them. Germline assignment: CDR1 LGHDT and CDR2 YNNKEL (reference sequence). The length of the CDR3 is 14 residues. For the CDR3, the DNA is TGTGCCAGCAGCCAAGATATCAGGGACACTGAAGCTTTCTTT. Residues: CASSQDIRDTEAFF.

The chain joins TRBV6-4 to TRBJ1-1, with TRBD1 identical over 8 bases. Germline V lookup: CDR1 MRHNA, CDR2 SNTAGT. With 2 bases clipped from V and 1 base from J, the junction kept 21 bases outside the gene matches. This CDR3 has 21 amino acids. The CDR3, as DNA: TGTGCCAGCAGTGACCTCCCAGGTAGGGGCTCAGACAGGGGTGGGAACACTGAAGCTTTCTTT. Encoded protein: CASSDLPGRGSDRGGNTEAFF.

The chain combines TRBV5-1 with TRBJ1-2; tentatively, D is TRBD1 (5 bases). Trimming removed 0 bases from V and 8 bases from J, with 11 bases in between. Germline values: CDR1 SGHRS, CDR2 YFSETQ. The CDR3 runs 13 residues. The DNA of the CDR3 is TGCGCCAGCAGCTTGGCAGGGAGGGAAGGCTACACCTTC. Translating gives CASSLAGREGYTF. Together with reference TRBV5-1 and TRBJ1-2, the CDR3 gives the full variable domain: KAGVTQTPRYLIKTRGQQVTLSCSPISGHRSVSWYQQTPGQGLQFLFEYFSETQRNKGNFPGRFSGRQFSNSRSEMNVSTLELGDSALYLCASSLAGREGYTFGSGTRLTVV.

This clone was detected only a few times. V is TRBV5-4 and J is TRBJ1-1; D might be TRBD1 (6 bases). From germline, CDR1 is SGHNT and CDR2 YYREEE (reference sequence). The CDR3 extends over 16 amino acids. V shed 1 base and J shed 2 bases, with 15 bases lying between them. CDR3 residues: CASSLYSRTVNTEAFF. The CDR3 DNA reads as TGTGCCAGCAGCTTGTATTCGCGGACAGTTAACACTGAAGCTTTCTTT.

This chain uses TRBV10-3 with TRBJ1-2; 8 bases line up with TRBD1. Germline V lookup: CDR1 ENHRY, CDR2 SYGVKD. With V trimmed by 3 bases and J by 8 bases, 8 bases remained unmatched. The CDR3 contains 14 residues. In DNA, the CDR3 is TGTGCCATCAGTGATGGCAGGGGGCGAGGGGGCTACACCTTC. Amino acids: CAISDGRGRGGYTF.

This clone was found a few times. CDR3 loop: CASSFSRNYGYTF. In DNA, the CDR3 is TGTGCCAGCAGTTTCTCCAGGAACTATGGCTACACCTTC. The chain combines TRBV12-3 or TRBV12-4 with TRBJ1-2; no clear D. CDR3 length: 13 residues. V lost 3 bases to trimming and J lost 2 bases, with 7 bases between them.

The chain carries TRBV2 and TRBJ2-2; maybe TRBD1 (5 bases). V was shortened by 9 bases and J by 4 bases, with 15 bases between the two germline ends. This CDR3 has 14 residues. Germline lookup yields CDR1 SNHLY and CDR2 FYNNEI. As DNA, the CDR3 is TGTGCCAGTAAATTCGACAGACCCACCGGGGAGCTGTTTTTT. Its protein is CASKFDRPTGELFF.

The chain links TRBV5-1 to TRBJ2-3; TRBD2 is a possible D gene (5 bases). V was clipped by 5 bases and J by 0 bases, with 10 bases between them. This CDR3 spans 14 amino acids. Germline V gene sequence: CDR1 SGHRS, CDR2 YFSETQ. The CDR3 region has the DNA TGCGCCAGCAGAAGGAGCGGAAGCACAGATACGCAGTATTTT. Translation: CASRRSGSTDTQYF.

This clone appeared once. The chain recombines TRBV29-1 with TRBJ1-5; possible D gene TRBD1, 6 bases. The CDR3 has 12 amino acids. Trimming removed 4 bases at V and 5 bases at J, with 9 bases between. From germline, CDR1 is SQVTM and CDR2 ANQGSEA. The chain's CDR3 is CSVAGADQPQHF. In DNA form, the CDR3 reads TGCAGCGTTGCAGGGGCCGATCAGCCCCAGCATTTT.

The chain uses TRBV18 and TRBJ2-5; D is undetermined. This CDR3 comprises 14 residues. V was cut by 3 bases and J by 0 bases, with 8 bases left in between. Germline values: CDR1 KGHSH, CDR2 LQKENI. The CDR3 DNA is TGTGCCAGCTCACCCCTCGGAGACCAAGAGACCCAGTACTTC. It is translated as CASSPLGDQETQYF. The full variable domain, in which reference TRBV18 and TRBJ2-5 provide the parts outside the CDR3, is NAGVMQNPRHLVRRRGQEARLRCSPMKGHSHVYWYRQLPEEGLKFMVYLQKENIIDESGMPKERFSAEFPKEGPSILRIQQVVRGDSAAYFCASSPLGDQETQYFGPGTRLLVL.

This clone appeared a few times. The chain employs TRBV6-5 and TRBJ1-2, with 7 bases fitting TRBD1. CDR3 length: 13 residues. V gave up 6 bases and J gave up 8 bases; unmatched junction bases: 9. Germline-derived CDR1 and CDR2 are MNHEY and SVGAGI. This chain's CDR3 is CASSPQGRRGYTF. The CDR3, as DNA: TGTGCCAGCAGCCCACAGGGGAGAAGGGGCTACACCTTC.

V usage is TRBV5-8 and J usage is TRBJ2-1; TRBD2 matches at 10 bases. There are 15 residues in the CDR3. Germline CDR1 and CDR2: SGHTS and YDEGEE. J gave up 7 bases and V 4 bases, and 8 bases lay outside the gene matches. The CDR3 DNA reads TGTGCCAGCAGCCTTCTAGCGGGGGAGAGGAATGAGCAGTTCTTC. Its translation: CASSLLAGERNEQFF.

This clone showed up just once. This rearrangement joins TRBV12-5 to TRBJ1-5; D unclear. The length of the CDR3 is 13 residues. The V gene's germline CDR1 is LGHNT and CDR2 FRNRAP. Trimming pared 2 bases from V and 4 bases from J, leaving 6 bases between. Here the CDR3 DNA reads TGTGCTAGTGGTTTGTCTCCTAATCAGCCCCAGCATTTT. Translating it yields CASGLSPNQPQHF.